The 26 T cell receptor beta chains reported below all come from one sample, sequenced in a study of blood T cell repertoires in COVID-19. Assay: immunoSEQ multiplex PCR; the TCRdb copy retains only in-frame clones and omits some. The table shows about 210,000 clones, with over 75% occurring only once. The sequenced sample consisted of PBMCs or T cells enriched from blood (not recorded which). The receptors derive from a man aged 35-49 years who had recovered from COVID-19.

Only one count was recorded for this clone. The chain's CDR3 is CASSALLAGGDNEQFF. For the CDR3, the DNA is TGTGCCAGCAGCGCCCTACTAGCGGGGGGGGACAATGAGCAGTTCTTC. The J gene is TRBJ2-1, the V gene TRBV5-4; 13 nucleotides align to TRBD2. CDR3 length: 16 amino acids. The ends lost 4 bases at V and 5 bases at J; junction bases unmatched: 6. CDR1 is SGHNT, CDR2 YYREEE, per germline (reference sequence).

The V call is TRBV6-6, the J call TRBJ2-1; 7 positions match TRBD1. Trimming cost V 7 bases and J 7 bases; bases outside gene matches: 13. The CDR3 has 15 residues. Germline lookup yields CDR1 MNHNY and CDR2 SVGAGI (reference sequence). The CDR3 nucleotides are TGTGCCAGCACCAACCTAGGGACACAGGGGAATGAGCAGTTCTTC. Amino acid sequence: CASTNLGTQGNEQFF.

J is TRBJ2-5 and V is TRBV9; TRBD2 might be the D (5 bases). The CDR3 is 14 amino acids. Trimming removed 4 bases from V and 4 bases from J, with 14 bases in between. Germline V lookup: CDR1 SGDLS, CDR2 YYNGEE. CDR3: CASSSNSGLETQYF. The CDR3 bases are TGTGCCAGCAGCTCTAACTCGGGGTTAGAGACCCAGTACTTC.

J is TRBJ2-7 and V is TRBV7-9, with D maybe TRBD1 (6 bases). The germline V gene encodes CDR1 SEHNR and CDR2 FQNEAQ (reference sequence). V was trimmed by 5 bases and J by 1 base, leaving 15 bases between them. The CDR3 is 15 amino acids. In nucleotides, the CDR3 is TGTGCCAGCAGCGGAGTGACAGGTTCATCCTACGAGCAGTACTTC. It specifies CASSGVTGSSYEQYF.

J is TRBJ2-3 and V is TRBV5-6; TRBD1 is a possible D gene (5 bases). Trimming removed 0 bases from V and 3 bases from J, with 14 bases in between. The CDR3 is 16 amino acids. Germline values: CDR1 SGHDT, CDR2 YYEEEE. The CDR3 protein is CASSLDRLKWTDTQYF. The CDR3 DNA sequence: TGTGCCAGCAGCTTGGACAGGCTAAAATGGACAGATACGCAGTATTTT.

This clone has only one observation. This sequence joins TRBV3-1 (or the pseudogene TRBV3-2) and TRBJ2-1; 8 nucleotides match TRBD2. CDR1 and CDR2 (germline): LGHDT, YNNKEL (reference sequence). The CDR3 contains 18 residues. Trimming cost V 7 bases and J 5 bases; bases outside gene matches: 19. CDR3 DNA sequence: TGTGCCAGCAACTTAGGGCCTGGTCTAGCGGGTCTCAACAATGAGCAGTTCTTC. Its protein product is CASNLGPGLAGLNNEQFF.

The genes are TRBV27 and TRBJ1-5; the D is unclear. This CDR3 is 11 amino acids long. V lost 7 bases and J 12 bases, leaving 13 bases between the germline ends. The V gene's germline CDR1 is MNHEY and CDR2 SMNVEV (reference sequence). This CDR3 is CASTQDGRQHF. CDR3 nucleotides: TGTGCCAGCACCCAAGATGGGCGCCAGCATTTT.

This chain joins TRBV29-1 and TRBJ1-2; 7 nucleotides line up with TRBD1. This CDR3 is built from 12 residues. Per the germline V gene, CDR1 is SQVTM and CDR2 is ANQGSEA. V was pared by 7 bases and J by 8 bases, with 10 bases of the junction left unmatched. The CDR3 sequence: CSAEGAGRGYTF. The CDR3 DNA sequence: TGCAGCGCGGAGGGGGCAGGGAGAGGCTACACCTTC.

This clone was seen a handful of times. V and J are TRBV5-4 and TRBJ1-6, with 7 bases matching TRBD1. Germline assignment: CDR1 SGHNT and CDR2 YYREEE (reference sequence). The CDR3 is 15 residues long. V was pared by 9 bases and J by 7 bases, with 13 bases of the junction left unmatched. CDR3 DNA: TGTGCCATCCAATTACAGGGGAGTCCGAATTCACCCCTCCACTTT. Amino acids: CAIQLQGSPNSPLHF. The variable domain in full, completed from reference TRBV5-4 and TRBJ1-6, reads ETGVTQSPTHLIKTRGQQVTLRCSSQSGHNTVSWYQQALGQGPQFIFQYYREEENGRGNFPPRFSGLQFPNYSSELNVNALELDDSALYLCAIQLQGSPNSPLHFGNGTRLTVT.

The V and J genes are TRBV19 and TRBJ1-2; TRBD1 is a possible D gene (5 bases). V was clipped by 3 bases and J by 10 bases, with 15 bases between them. CDR1 and CDR2 (germline): LNHDA, SQIVND (reference sequence). CDR3 length: 13 amino acids. In DNA, the CDR3 is TGTGCCAGTAGTATCCCCAGGGCCCACGTCTACACCTTC. Translation: CASSIPRAHVYTF. The full variable domain, completed using reference TRBV19 and TRBJ1-2, is DGGITQSPKYLFRKEGQNVTLSCEQNLNHDAMYWYRQDPGQGLRLIYYSQIVNDFQKGDIAEGYSVSREKKESFPLTVTSAQKNPTAFYLCASSIPRAHVYTFGSGTRLTVV.

This chain connects TRBV19 to TRBJ1-6; possible D gene TRBD1, 5 bases. V lost 3 bases and J lost 2, with 5 bases in between. CDR3 size: 14 residues. CDR1 is LNHDA and CDR2 is SQIVND in the germline V gene (reference sequence). Here the CDR3 reads CASSMGPYNSPLHF. DNA of the CDR3: TGTGCCAGTAGTATGGGGCCCTATAATTCACCCCTCCACTTT.

The chain couples TRBV5-1 to TRBJ1-1, with 9 positions matching TRBD1. Per germline, CDR1 SGHRS and CDR2 YFSETQ. CDR3 size: 16 residues. Germline trimming cut 4 bases from V and 3 bases from J; bases unmatched to any gene: 10. This chain's CDR3 is CASSENTGGAYTEAFF. In DNA, the CDR3 is TGCGCCAGCAGCGAGAATACAGGGGGCGCGTACACTGAAGCTTTCTTT.

The chain employs TRBV7-8 and TRBJ1-2; TRBD1 aligns across 7 bases. CDR3 length: 14 residues. J gave up 4 bases and V 5 bases, and 7 bases lay outside the gene matches. Germline values: CDR1 SGHVS, CDR2 FQNEAQ. CDR3 residues: CASSIKTGPYGYTF. The CDR3 DNA is TGTGCCAGCAGCATAAAGACAGGGCCCTATGGCTACACCTTC. Combining the CDR3 with reference TRBV7-8 and TRBJ1-2 gives the whole variable domain GAGVSQSPRYKVAKRGQDVALRCDPISGHVSLFWYQQALGQGPEFLTYFQNEAQLDKSGLPSDRFFAERPEGSVSTLKIQRTQQEDSAVYLCASSIKTGPYGYTFGSGTRLTVV.

A single count supports this clone. The DNA for the CDR3 is TGTGCCAGCAGTAGGGCTAGCGGGAGTACTGGGGCCAACGTCCTGACTTTC. Translated, it gives CASSRASGSTGANVLTF. The V and J genes are TRBV11-2 and TRBJ2-6, with 10 bases lining up with TRBD2. CDR3 size: 17 residues. The ends lost 6 bases at V and 2 bases at J; junction bases unmatched: 7. Germline V gene lookup returns CDR1 SGHAT and CDR2 FQNNGV.

The V and J genes are TRBV19 and TRBJ2-3, with D possibly TRBD2 on 6 matching bases. V dropped 7 bases and J dropped 1 base, with 12 bases sitting between them. The CDR3 spans 14 residues. The germline V gene encodes CDR1 LNHDA and CDR2 SQIVND (reference sequence). The CDR3, as DNA: TGTGCCAGTATCGCCCGCGGGGGCACAGATACGCAGTATTTT. Translated: CASIARGGTDTQYF.

The chain uses TRBV24-1 and TRBJ2-2, with TRBD2 identical over 7 bases. The CDR3 is made up of 15 amino acids. Trimming removed 5 bases from V and 4 bases from J; junction bases left unmatched: 6. Germline-derived CDR1 and CDR2 are KGHDR and SFDVKD. In DNA form, the CDR3 reads TGTGCCACCAGTGCCGTGGGAGGGAGCACCGGGGAGCTGTTTTTT. Residues: CATSAVGGSTGELFF.

This clone has just one count. V is TRBV30 and J is TRBJ2-1, with 8 bases matching TRBD2. CDR1 is GTSNPN, CDR2 SVGIG, per germline (reference sequence). The CDR3 length is 18 residues. V shed 1 base, J shed 6 bases, and the junction held 17 bases outside the gene matches. CDR3 loop: CAWSGTGSGGRMGNEQFF. Written as DNA, the CDR3 is TGTGCCTGGAGTGGTACGGGCTCCGGCGGGAGGATGGGCAATGAGCAGTTCTTC.

The chain couples TRBV5-5 to TRBJ1-2; possible D gene TRBD1, 6 bases. This CDR3 spans 13 amino acids. Germline V gene lookup returns CDR1 SGHKS and CDR2 YYEKEE (reference sequence). The V end lost 2 bases, the J end lost 8 bases, and 13 bases lay between the germline ends. CDR3 bases: TGTGCCAGCAGCTTTGACAGGCTGCGGGGCTACACCTTC. Translating it yields CASSFDRLRGYTF. Full variable domain (outside the CDR3, taken from reference TRBV5-5 and TRBJ1-2): DAGVTQSPTHLIKTRGQQVTLRCSPISGHKSVSWYQQVLGQGPQFIFQYYEKEERGRGNFPDRFSARQFPNYSSELNVNALLLGDSALYLCASSFDRLRGYTFGSGTRLTVV.

The rearrangement joins TRBV9 to TRBJ1-1, with D maybe TRBD1 (5 bases). Germline V gene lookup returns CDR1 SGDLS and CDR2 YYNGEE. CDR3 length equals 14 residues. The V end lost 2 bases, the J end lost 4 bases, and 12 bases lay between the germline ends. The CDR3 DNA sequence: TGTGCCAGCAGCGTGATGCGGGGGAGCACTGAAGCTTTCTTT. As protein: CASSVMRGSTEAFF.

The rearrangement links TRBV6-5 to TRBJ1-1; unclear D gene. The ends were cut back, 2 bases at V and 5 bases at J, with 18 bases in the middle. This CDR3 contains 16 residues. Germline CDR1 is MNHEY and CDR2 is SVGAGI. The CDR3 DNA is TGTGCCAGCAGTTACGCGACACGACGGGGTCTGACTGAAGCTTTCTTT. Its protein is CASSYATRRGLTEAFF.

The chain carries TRBV5-4 and TRBJ2-3; 11 bases match TRBD2. The CDR3 length is 15 residues. J lost 6 bases, V lost 4 bases, and 7 bases had no gene match. Germline values: CDR1 SGHNT, CDR2 YYREEE (reference sequence). The CDR3 DNA sequence: TGTGCCAGCAGCCTAGTACTAGCGGGGGTGGATACGCAGTATTTT. Protein sequence: CASSLVLAGVDTQYF.

The chain employs TRBV5-4 and TRBJ2-5; possible D gene TRBD2, 6 bases. Germline values: CDR1 SGHNT, CDR2 YYREEE (reference sequence). The CDR3 extends over 13 amino acids. Trimming took off 0 bases at V and 5 bases at J, with 8 bases between the two ends. CDR3 sequence reads: CASSLVEGETQYF. The CDR3 DNA sequence: TGTGCCAGCAGCTTGGTGGAGGGTGAGACCCAGTACTTC.

The V and J genes are TRBV10-2 and TRBJ1-5, with a possible D match to TRBD1 (6 bases). Germline-derived CDR1 and CDR2 are WSHSY and SAAADI. V was shortened by 6 bases and J by 6 bases, with 15 bases between the two germline ends. There are 14 residues in the CDR3. The CDR3 loop is CASSGQNGGQPQHF. CDR3 in DNA: TGCGCCAGCAGCGGACAGAATGGGGGTCAGCCCCAGCATTTT.

Remarks on this clone: The identical CDR3 is also encoded by other nucleotide sequences in the sample. The chain carries TRBV5-1 and TRBJ1-4, with D possibly matching TRBD1 (5 bases). From germline, CDR1 is SGHRS and CDR2 YFSETQ. The length of the CDR3 is 14 residues. Between the trimmed V and J ends, which lost 0 bases and 8 bases, there was a span of 11 bases. Written as DNA, the CDR3 is TGCGCCAGCAGCTTGGGGGGCCTAGGGGAAAAACTGTTTTTT. Encoded protein: CASSLGGLGEKLFF. The whole variable domain, filled in from reference TRBV5-1 and TRBJ1-4, reads KAGVTQTPRYLIKTRGQQVTLSCSPISGHRSVSWYQQTPGQGLQFLFEYFSETQRNKGNFPGRFSGRQFSNSRSEMNVSTLELGDSALYLCASSLGGLGEKLFFGSGTQLSVL.

The chain's CDR3 is CASSSQGFGNIQYF. The DNA for the CDR3 is TGCGCCAGCAGCTCACAGGGGTTTGGGAACATTCAGTACTTC. The chain links TRBV5-1 to TRBJ2-4; 7 nucleotides line up with TRBD1. CDR1 SGHRS and CDR2 YFSETQ come from the germline V gene. The CDR3 loop spans 14 amino acids. The V segment lost 3 bases and the J segment 7 bases; nucleotides outside the gene matches: 7.

V and J are TRBV30 and TRBJ2-5; D possibly corresponds to TRBD2 (7 bases). Between the trimmed V and J ends, which lost 8 bases and 5 bases, there was a span of 15 bases. Germline CDR1 and CDR2: GTSNPN and SVGIG (reference sequence). This CDR3 contains 12 residues. DNA for the CDR3: TGTGCCCTGGGGGGGCGCGCGGAGACCCAGTACTTC. Its protein product is CALGGRAETQYF.